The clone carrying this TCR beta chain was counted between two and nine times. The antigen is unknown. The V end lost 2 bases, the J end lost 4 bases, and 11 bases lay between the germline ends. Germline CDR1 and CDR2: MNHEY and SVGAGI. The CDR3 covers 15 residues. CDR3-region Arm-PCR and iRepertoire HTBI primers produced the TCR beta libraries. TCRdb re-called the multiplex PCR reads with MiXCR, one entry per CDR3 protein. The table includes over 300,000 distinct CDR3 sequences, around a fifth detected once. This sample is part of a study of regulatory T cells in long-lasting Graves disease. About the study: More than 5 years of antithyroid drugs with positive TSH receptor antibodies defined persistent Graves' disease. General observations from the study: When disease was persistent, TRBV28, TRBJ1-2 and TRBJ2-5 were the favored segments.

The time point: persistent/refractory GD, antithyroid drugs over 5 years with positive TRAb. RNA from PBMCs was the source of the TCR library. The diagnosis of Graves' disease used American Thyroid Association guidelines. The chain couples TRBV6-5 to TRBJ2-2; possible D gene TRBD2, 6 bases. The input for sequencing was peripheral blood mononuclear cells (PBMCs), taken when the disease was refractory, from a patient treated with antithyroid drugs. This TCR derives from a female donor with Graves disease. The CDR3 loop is CASSYKPRGTGELFF. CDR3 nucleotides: TGTGCCAGCAGTTACAAACCGCGGGGCACCGGGGAGCTGTTTTTT.